The rows below give T cell receptor beta chains drawn from one sample of a study of T cells after yellow fever vaccination. TCRdb ran MiXCR on the 5' RACE reads and lists one entry per CDR3 protein. Among just under 600,000 distinct CDR3 sequences, roughly 13% were seen once, and the ten largest hold about 14%. This specimen was PBMCs, taken on the day of the yellow fever booster vaccination. The origin of the receptors is a man under 40 who received the YFV17D yellow fever vaccine. CDR3s include the opening cysteine and the closing phenylalanine or tryptophan. Each record gives: clone size, D gene, V gene, J gene, CDR3 DNA, CDR3 protein. D genes are given only for firm matches. The size field is filled for only some rows; it gives once, few, many or a size class.

size: few; D: TRBD1; V: TRBV5-1; J: TRBJ2-1; DNA: TGCGCCAGCAGCACGGAAGGGACAGGGGGGAATGAGCAGTTCTTC; CDR3: CASSTEGTGGNEQFF
size: few; D: -; V: TRBV20-1; J: TRBJ2-3; DNA: TGCAGTGCTAGAGAGGGGGGACAGATCACAGATACGCAGTATTTT; CDR3: CSAREGGQITDTQYF
size: once; D: -; V: TRBV28; J: TRBJ2-4; DNA: TGTGCCAGCAGCTTGGGGGTTTATCTAGCCAAAAACATTCAGTACTTC; CDR3: CASSLGVYLAKNIQYF
size: few; D: TRBD1; V: TRBV7-9; J: TRBJ2-1; DNA: TGTGCCAGCAGCTCCCCAGGGGGATCCTACACATACAATGAGCAGTTCTTC; CDR3: CASSSPGGSYTYNEQFF
size: few; D: TRBD2; V: TRBV20-1; J: TRBJ2-1; DNA: TGCAGTGCTAGAGACTCTCCTAGCGGGAGGAATGAGCAGTTCTTC; CDR3: CSARDSPSGRNEQFF
size: -; D: -; V: TRBV5-1; J: TRBJ1-4; DNA: TGCGCCAGCAGCCCAGCCCCGACAACTGGGGGTGAAAAACTGTTTTTT; CDR3: CASSPAPTTGGEKLFF
size: -; D: TRBD2; V: TRBV12-3/TRBV12-4; J: TRBJ2-7; DNA: TGTGCCAGCACCCTCAGTGGCGGGAGCTCCTACGAGCAGTACTTC; CDR3: CASTLSGGSSYEQYF
size: -; D: -; V: TRBV9; J: TRBJ2-2; DNA: TGTGCCAGCAGCGCAGCCCTTGGGACCGGGGAGCTGTTTTTT; CDR3: CASSAALGTGELFF
size: few; D: -; V: TRBV14; J: TRBJ2-3; DNA: TGTGCCAGCAGCCAGAATAGCTATACGCAGTATTTT; CDR3: CASSQNSYTQYF
size: -; D: -; V: TRBV19; J: TRBJ2-3; DNA: TGTGCCAGTAGTATAGACGGGATTGCGACAGATACGCAGTATTTT; CDR3: CASSIDGIATDTQYF
size: -; D: -; V: TRBV18; J: TRBJ2-2; DNA: TGTGCCAGCTCACCCCACTCTCTCGGGGAGCTGTTTTTT; CDR3: CASSPHSLGELFF
size: few; D: -; V: TRBV7-2; J: TRBJ2-3; DNA: TGTGCCAGCAGCTTAGGGGGACTTTTCACAGATACGCAGTATTTT; CDR3: CASSLGGLFTDTQYF
size: few; D: -; V: TRBV10-3; J: TRBJ2-7; DNA: TGTGCCATCAGTGGTGGGCGGGACCCCTACGAGCAGTACTTC; CDR3: CAISGGRDPYEQYF
size: -; D: TRBD1; V: TRBV28; J: TRBJ1-5; DNA: TGTGCCAGCAGTTTATCGGGGACAGTCAATCAGCCCCAGCATTTT; CDR3: CASSLSGTVNQPQHF
size: few; D: -; V: TRBV6-5; J: TRBJ2-5; DNA: TGTGCCAGCAGTTACACAAGAGGTGTTAGAGAGACCCAGTACTTC; CDR3: CASSYTRGVRETQYF
size: few; D: -; V: TRBV9; J: TRBJ1-2; DNA: TGTGCCAGCACCTCTTCGTCCGGCCCTGGCTACACCTTC; CDR3: CASTSSSGPGYTF
size: -; D: TRBD2; V: TRBV7-2; J: TRBJ2-7; DNA: TGTGCCAGCAGCTTTTGGCTGACTAGCGGGACCTACGAGCAGTACTTC; CDR3: CASSFWLTSGTYEQYF
size: few; D: -; V: TRBV5-1; J: TRBJ1-1; DNA: TGCGCCAGCAGCTTGTTGGGGAATGAAGCTTTCTTT; CDR3: CASSLLGNEAFF
size: -; D: TRBD2; V: TRBV20-1; J: TRBJ2-6; DNA: TGCGGATTGTCTAGCGGGAGCTCTGGGGCCAACGTCCTGACTTTC; CDR3: CGLSSGSSGANVLTF
size: few; D: TRBD1; V: TRBV7-2; J: TRBJ2-5; DNA: TGTGCCAGCAGAACGACAGGGGGGTCAGAGACCCAGTACTTC; CDR3: CASRTTGGSETQYF
size: -; D: -; V: TRBV12-3/TRBV12-4; J: TRBJ2-7; DNA: TGTGCCAGCAGTCCGAGGGTGGGGGAGCAGTACTTC; CDR3: CASSPRVGEQYF
size: -; D: TRBD2; V: TRBV3-1; J: TRBJ2-2; DNA: TGTGCCAGCTCCGGGAGGAGGTTGAACACCGGGGAGCTGTTTTTT; CDR3: CASSGRRLNTGELFF
size: -; D: TRBD1; V: TRBV30; J: TRBJ1-2; DNA: TGTGCCTGGAGTGTTGGGACAGCCTATGGCTACACCTTC; CDR3: CAWSVGTAYGYTF
size: few; D: -; V: TRBV4-3; J: TRBJ1-2; DNA: TGCGCCAGCAGCCATCAAGGGCGAATGGGCTACACCTTC; CDR3: CASSHQGRMGYTF
size: many; D: -; V: TRBV29-1; J: TRBJ2-7; DNA: TGCAGCGTTGCTCAGAGGGACTTCTCCTACGAGCAGTACTTC; CDR3: CSVAQRDFSYEQYF
size: few; D: -; V: TRBV12-3/TRBV12-4; J: TRBJ2-3; DNA: TGTGCCAGCAGTTTTGGTCACGGGAGCACAGATACGCAGTATTTT; CDR3: CASSFGHGSTDTQYF